The 31 T cell receptor beta chains below were found in one sample sequenced in a study of blood T cell repertoires in COVID-19. Generated by immunoSEQ multiplex PCR, the TCRdb table keeps only in-frame clones and is missing some. The data contain around 200,000 clones, roughly four fifths of them singletons. Sequenced input: peripheral blood. These TCRs come from a woman in her 50s with acute or convalescent COVID-19.

This clone was counted only a few times. The chain couples TRBV6-6 to TRBJ1-2; D gene ambiguous. Trimming removed 5 bases at V and 8 bases at J, with 9 bases between. CDR1 is MNHNY, CDR2 SVGAGI, per germline (reference sequence). The CDR3 is 11 amino acids. The CDR3 DNA is TGTGCCAGCAGTCTCGCTAGGGGCTACACCTTC. It is translated as CASSLARGYTF.

V gene TRBV4-1 combines with J gene TRBJ1-1; possibly TRBD1 for D (6 bases). Germline CDR1 and CDR2: MGHRA and YSYEKL. CDR3 size: 13 residues. V was cut by 4 bases and J by 4 bases, with 10 bases left in between. CDR3 residues: CASSRGGVTEAFF. The DNA of the CDR3 is TGCGCCAGCAGCCGAGGGGGAGTCACTGAAGCTTTCTTT.

The table lists this clone with a count of one. The CDR3 bases are TGTGCCAGCAGCCAATTAGGAGCGAACACTGAAGCTTTCTTT. It encodes CASSQLGANTEAFF. This rearrangement joins TRBV14 to TRBJ1-1, with D unresolved. The germline CDR1 and CDR2 sequences are SGHDN and FVKESK. The length of the CDR3 is 14 residues. V lost 2 bases and J 1 base, leaving 8 bases between the germline ends.

This chain links TRBV19 with TRBJ1-2; TRBD1 agrees at 7 bases. With V trimmed by 7 bases and J by 4 bases, 15 bases remained unmatched. The length of the CDR3 is 16 residues. Looked up from germline, CDR1 is LNHDA and CDR2 is SQIVND (reference sequence). The CDR3: CASNQGFLGQSYGYTF. For the CDR3, the DNA is TGTGCCAGTAACCAAGGGTTCCTGGGACAGTCCTATGGCTACACCTTC.

The gene calls are TRBV14 and TRBJ1-1; D not certain. Trimming left V 2 bases short and J 2 bases short, with 12 bases between. The CDR3 spans 15 residues. Germline-derived CDR1 and CDR2 are SGHDN and FVKESK. The CDR3 loop is CASSQRSLTNTEAFF. CDR3 sequence (DNA): TGTGCCAGCAGCCAACGCTCCCTTACTAACACTGAAGCTTTCTTT.

This clone has only a few counts. As DNA, the CDR3 is TGTGCCAGCAGCCCGAGTAGCTCCTACGAGCAGTACTTC. Amino acids: CASSPSSSYEQYF. The V gene is TRBV7-2, the J gene TRBJ2-7; D uncertain. The length of the CDR3 is 13 residues. Trimming cost V 5 bases and J 0 bases, with 8 bases left between them. The germline CDR1 and CDR2 sequences are SGHTA and FQGNSA.

The rearrangement links TRBV19 to TRBJ1-2; TRBD1 agrees at 11 bases. Germline V gene sequence: CDR1 LNHDA, CDR2 SQIVND (reference sequence). The CDR3 length is 15 residues. The ends lost 5 bases at V and 4 bases at J; junction bases unmatched: 6. CDR3 protein: CASSARTGGIYGYTF. CDR3 nucleotides: TGTGCCAGTAGTGCCCGGACAGGGGGCATCTATGGCTACACCTTC.

The rearrangement joins TRBV3-1 (or the pseudogene TRBV3-2) to TRBJ1-3; TRBD1 aligns across 7 bases. J lost 7 bases, V lost 5 bases, and 11 bases had no gene match. CDR1 is LGHDT, CDR2 YNNKEL, per germline (reference sequence). This CDR3 spans 15 amino acids. The CDR3 here is CASSSRQGLGNTIYF. The CDR3 DNA reads as TGTGCCAGCAGCTCGCGACAGGGCCTGGGGAACACCATATATTTT.

This clone was seen a few times. The chain links TRBV30 to TRBJ2-7; D gene unclear. The CDR3 sequence is 11 residues long. The germline gives CDR1 GTSNPN, CDR2 SVGIG (reference sequence). With 1 base removed from V and 4 bases from J, the gap between germline ends came to 5 bases. The CDR3 bases are TGTGCCTGGAGTGGAGGTTACGAGCAGTACTTC. Its translation is CAWSGGYEQYF.

This clone was observed once. The chain employs TRBV5-1 and TRBJ2-5; D unclear. V was shortened by 1 base and J by 2 bases, with 9 bases between the two germline ends. The CDR3 length is 14 residues. The germline CDR1 and CDR2 sequences are SGHRS and YFSETQ. This CDR3 reads CASSLWAEQETQYF. CDR3 in DNA: TGCGCCAGCAGCTTGTGGGCCGAACAAGAGACCCAGTACTTC.

The chain employs TRBV4-1 and TRBJ2-7, with 8 bases lining up with TRBD2. Trimming removed 5 bases from V and 5 bases from J; junction bases left unmatched: 11. Germline assignment: CDR1 MGHRA and CDR2 YSYEKL. This CDR3 comprises 15 residues. The CDR3 protein is CASSEMTAGVNEQYF. The CDR3 DNA follows: TGCGCCAGCAGCGAAATGACAGCGGGAGTAAACGAGCAGTACTTC.

This clone came up a few times. This sequence joins TRBV5-6 and TRBJ2-7; 7 nucleotides agree with TRBD1. CDR3 length: 14 residues. The germline V gene has CDR1 SGHDT and CDR2 YYEEEE. The junction had 6 bases not matched to a gene; V was cut back by 4 bases and J by 2 bases. CDR3 in amino acids: CASSPGTETYEQYF. The DNA of the CDR3 is TGTGCCAGCAGCCCCGGGACAGAAACCTACGAGCAGTACTTC.

The chain employs TRBV9 and TRBJ2-1; 10 bases align to TRBD2. Germline assignment: CDR1 SGDLS and CDR2 YYNGEE. J was trimmed by 7 bases and V by 5 bases; bases with no gene match: 9. The CDR3 sequence is 15 residues long. The CDR3 nucleotides are TGTGCCAGCAGTTCTACTAGCGGGATGGCAAATGAGCAGTTCTTC. Its translation: CASSSTSGMANEQFF.

This clone was detected a few times. The chain links TRBV6-5 to TRBJ1-2, with TRBD1 as a possible D gene (5 bases). Per the germline V gene, CDR1 is MNHEY and CDR2 is SVGAGI. The CDR3 is made up of 14 amino acids. Trimming cost V 6 bases and J 5 bases, with 16 bases left between them. The CDR3 sequence is CASRSFTGDYGYTF. CDR3 in DNA: TGTGCCAGCAGGTCTTTTACAGGTGATTATGGCTACACCTTC.

The rearrangement links TRBV6-5 to TRBJ2-5; weak D call: TRBD1 (6 bases). Germline V gives CDR1 MNHEY, CDR2 SVGAGI. V lost 6 bases to trimming and J lost 5 bases, with 13 bases between them. There are 13 residues in the CDR3. The DNA of the CDR3 is TGTGCCAGCAGGGTCAGGGGTTCGGAGACCCAGTACTTC. This gives the protein CASRVRGSETQYF.

The chain is built from TRBV27 and TRBJ2-7, with a possible D match to TRBD2 (5 bases). With 9 bases removed from V and 5 bases from J, the gap between germline ends came to 20 bases. Per the germline V gene, CDR1 is MNHEY and CDR2 is SMNVEV (reference sequence). The CDR3 sequence is 14 residues long. CDR3 protein: CASPTGSRENEQYF. The CDR3 DNA is TGTGCCAGTCCTACCGGGTCGAGGGAGAACGAGCAGTACTTC.

This chain joins TRBV3-1 (or the pseudogene TRBV3-2) and TRBJ1-2, with TRBD1 matching over 9 bases. Germline CDR1 reads LGHDT; CDR2 reads YNNKEL (reference sequence). The V segment lost 1 base and the J segment 8 bases; nucleotides outside the gene matches: 2. The length of the CDR3 is 13 residues. CDR3 DNA: TGTGCCAGCAGCCAAGGGACAGGGGTCGGCTACACCTTC. Translating gives CASSQGTGVGYTF.

This chain uses TRBV28 with TRBJ1-2; 9 nucleotides align to TRBD1. After removal of 5 bases from V and 4 bases from J, the junction contained 14 bases not matched to a gene. Looked up from germline, CDR1 is MDHEN and CDR2 is SYDVKM. CDR3 length: 17 residues. The CDR3 loop reads CASSAHGTGHIRYGYTF. CDR3 sequence (DNA): TGTGCCAGCAGTGCTCATGGGACAGGGCATATTCGCTATGGCTACACCTTC.

The rearrangement links TRBV6-5 to TRBJ1-3; D not resolved. The CDR3 extends over 13 amino acids. CDR1 MNHEY and CDR2 SVGAGI come from the germline V gene. Trimming shortened V by 4 bases and J by 4 bases, and 8 bases separated the two germline ends. For the CDR3, the DNA is TGTGCCAGCAGTTCAGCGGGAGGAAACACCATATATTTT. Its translation: CASSSAGGNTIYF.

The gene calls are TRBV7-9 and TRBJ1-2; possibly TRBD1 for D (6 bases). Germline CDR1 is SEHNR and CDR2 is FQNEAQ (reference sequence). The V and J ends lost 2 bases and 8 bases respectively, with 12 bases between them. This CDR3 comprises 13 residues. CDR3 loop: CASSLQGLEGYTF. As DNA, the CDR3 is TGTGCCAGCAGCTTACAGGGGCTTGAGGGCTACACCTTC.

The V gene is TRBV28, the J gene TRBJ2-7, with a weak D call TRBD2 (6 bases). CDR1 is MDHEN and CDR2 is SYDVKM in the germline V gene. Trimming cost V 6 bases and J 0 bases, with 12 bases left between them. The length of the CDR3 is 14 residues. The DNA for the CDR3 is TGTGCCAGCAGCCGGCCCGGGGGCTCCTACGAGCAGTACTTC. Protein product: CASSRPGGSYEQYF.

The J gene is TRBJ2-1, the V gene TRBV3-1 (or the pseudogene TRBV3-2); 7 nucleotides match TRBD2. V lost 2 bases, J lost 0 bases, and 7 bases stayed unmatched. Germline V gives CDR1 LGHDT, CDR2 YNNKEL (reference sequence). The CDR3 runs 17 residues. The CDR3 DNA follows: TGTGCCAGCAGCCAATCTACGGGACTAAGCTCCTACAATGAGCAGTTCTTC. It specifies CASSQSTGLSSYNEQFF.

In this sample, this clone turned up once. This rearrangement joins TRBV7-2 to TRBJ2-1; 7 bases are a match to TRBD2. In germline, CDR1 is SGHTA, CDR2 FQGNSA. Losses at the gene ends were 3 bases for V and 2 bases for J; bases not matched to a gene: 10. CDR3 length: 17 residues. The CDR3 protein is CASSFGFGAGPYNEQFF. DNA for the CDR3: TGTGCCAGCAGCTTTGGGTTTGGAGCGGGGCCCTACAATGAGCAGTTCTTC.

Note on this clone: The junction shows a germline mismatch at one end, possibly a read error. V and J are TRBV9 and TRBJ2-2, with 10 nucleotides matching TRBD2. CDR1 SGDLS and CDR2 YYNGEE come from the germline V gene. The CDR3 covers 15 residues. CDR3 residues: CARSGERGGTGELFF. CDR3 sequence (DNA): TGTGCCCGCAGCGGCGAGCGGGGGGGGACCGGGGAGCTGTTTTTT.

This rearrangement joins TRBV6-5 to TRBJ2-3; 10 nucleotides align to TRBD2. The CDR3 covers 15 residues. V was clipped by 7 bases and J by 1 base; unmatched bases: 5. Germline CDR1 is MNHEY and CDR2 is SVGAGI. The CDR3 spells CASTVAGGRTDTQYF. CDR3 nucleotide sequence: TGTGCCAGCACCGTAGCGGGGGGACGCACAGATACGCAGTATTTT.

The chain carries TRBV28 and TRBJ2-1; TRBD2 matches at 9 bases. V lost 7 bases to trimming and J lost 3 bases; unmatched junction nucleotides: 16. The CDR3 consists of 18 residues. Germline CDR1 and CDR2: MDHEN and SYDVKM. The CDR3 DNA follows: TGTGCCAGCACCAGCACGTACAAAAGCGGGAGGTTCTACAATGAGCAGTTCTTC. It is translated as CASTSTYKSGRFYNEQFF.

The chain uses TRBV19 and TRBJ2-2; no firm D call. The CDR3 sequence is 14 residues long. V was pared by 0 bases and J by 6 bases, with 8 bases between. Germline lookup yields CDR1 LNHDA and CDR2 SQIVND (reference sequence). The chain's CDR3 is CASSIDLSAGELFF. CDR3 DNA: TGTGCCAGTAGTATAGATCTAAGTGCCGGGGAGCTGTTTTTT.

The V gene is TRBV19, the J gene TRBJ1-2; a weak D match, TRBD1 (5 bases). This CDR3 has 15 amino acids. The V and J ends lost 3 bases and 3 bases respectively, with 14 bases between them. From germline, CDR1 is LNHDA and CDR2 SQIVND (reference sequence). The CDR3 sequence is CASSIYFRADYGYTF. For the CDR3, the DNA is TGTGCCAGTAGTATTTACTTCAGGGCGGACTATGGCTACACCTTC.

The chain has TRBV15 and TRBJ2-3, with D perhaps TRBD1 (6 bases). Deletions cut 5 bases from V and 2 bases from J, with 11 bases between. The CDR3 runs 14 residues. The germline V gene has CDR1 LNHNV and CDR2 YYDKDF (reference sequence). For the CDR3, the DNA is TGTGCCACCAGCGTCCGACAGGTCACAGATACGCAGTATTTT. It encodes CATSVRQVTDTQYF.

A note on this clone: The sample carries other DNA sequences with the same CDR3. The V gene is TRBV2, the J gene TRBJ2-2, with 8 bases that match TRBD2. Germline V lookup: CDR1 SNHLY, CDR2 FYNNEI. The CDR3 has 16 amino acids. J lost 5 bases, V lost 6 bases, and 11 bases had no gene match. The CDR3 is CASRDTGGGRTGELFF. The CDR3 DNA reads TGTGCCAGCAGAGATACCGGGGGGGGTCGGACCGGGGAGCTGTTTTTT.

This clone showed up just a few times. The CDR3 is CASSRTGRGQFF. The DNA of the CDR3 is TGTGCCAGCAGCCGGACCGGGAGAGGGCAGTTCTTC. The rearrangement uses TRBV13 and TRBJ2-1; weak D call: TRBD2 (6 bases). The germline V gene has CDR1 PRHDT and CDR2 FYEKMQ (reference sequence). Between the trimmed V and J ends, which lost 5 bases and 12 bases, there was a span of 14 bases. This CDR3 contains 12 residues.